This entry concerns a single T cell receptor (beta chain). It lacks a known antigen. Per-base quality was not reported, and no clone a single base away is much larger than it. Libraries were constructed by the immunoSEQ multiplex PCR assay. Rearranged TCR beta chain sequences were amplified using the hsTCRB Kit according to the manufacturer's protocol. An Illumina MiSeq was used to sequence the TCRB libraries. Per the source publication's procedure: The proprietary platform of the kit vendor was used for demultiplexing, trimming and gene mapping. TCRdb took over this immuneACCESS table, retaining in-frame rearrangements with V and J assigned. Such tables are incomplete; in checked studies, under half of the missing clones stem from an unresolved V gene, and the remainder is unexplained. V and J calls and clone size are copied from that table; D and trimming were computed from the DNA. The sample table holds fewer than 55,000 clones, of which about 61% were seen once. The ten largest clones capture about 5% of the sample.

These data belong to a study of a mutant IDH1 vaccine in newly diagnosed glioma (dated by TCRdb to the early 2020s). For the study in its entirety: Vaccination started 4-6 weeks after radiotherapy alone, or was given together with temozolomide cycles in the groups whose treatment included chemotherapy. Of the approximately 35 treated patients, about 62% were male and around 40% were female, and a mean age of roughly 37 years was recorded. Longitudinal TCRB deep sequencing was done for 25 to 30 treated patients, wherever samples were available for exploratory analyses. Peripheral blood was collected at six visits: V03 (baseline), V05, V07, V10, V12 and V13. Prior to enrollment, standard therapy consisting of radiotherapy alone, temozolomide alone, or radiochemotherapy with temozolomide had been administered to patients, with the combination being received by most patients. The week-35 safety follow-up took place at visit V12, and the week-47 end of study took place at visit V13.

The germline V gene supplies CDR1 MNHEY and CDR2 SVGAGI. V drops 0 bases and J drops 3 bases, leaving 6 bases in between. Measured from the cysteine to the phenylalanine, the CDR3 is 14 residues long. The only DNA kept is the CDR3, 42 bases in frame from the first base. The intended sense of this specimen's time point label: week 47, end of study. Each vaccine dose, consisting of 300 ug of a 20-mer mutant IDH1 peptide in Montanide, was administered subcutaneously with topical imiquimod. Patients were given eight vaccinations, in weeks 1, 3, 5, 7, 11, 15, 19 and 23, which matched visits V03 through V10. Donors had newly diagnosed WHO grade 3 or 4 IDH1-mutant astrocytomas with loss of nuclear ATRX. The samples were drawn from NOA16, a multicentre, single-arm, open-label phase I trial in Germany that tested a mutant IDH1 peptide vaccine in humans for the first time. The DNeasy Blood and Tissue Kit was used to extract genomic DNA from EDTA blood for TCRB sequencing.

Summary of the overall study and its limitations: Immune responses induced by the vaccine were seen in around 94% of patients across multiple MHC alleles. It was noted by the authors that analyses of patient blood samples could not be reproduced owing to sample limitations. Pseudoprogression seemed to be unrelated to changes in the top peripheral T cell clonotypes found by TCRB sequencing. PBMC samples for TCRB deep sequencing were selected based on availability.

Specimen: peripheral blood mononuclear cells (PBMCs), collected from a glioma patient whose treatment included an IDH1 peptide vaccine. The chain links TRBV6-5 with TRBJ2-1; the D gene cannot be resolved reliably. This TCR came from a man between 40 and 49 years old with glioma. Some clones in this sample may be carry-over from other donors' samples. The DNA is TGTGCCAGCAGTTACTCGGAGCTCTACAATGAGCAGTTCTTC. It translates as CASSYSELYNEQFF.